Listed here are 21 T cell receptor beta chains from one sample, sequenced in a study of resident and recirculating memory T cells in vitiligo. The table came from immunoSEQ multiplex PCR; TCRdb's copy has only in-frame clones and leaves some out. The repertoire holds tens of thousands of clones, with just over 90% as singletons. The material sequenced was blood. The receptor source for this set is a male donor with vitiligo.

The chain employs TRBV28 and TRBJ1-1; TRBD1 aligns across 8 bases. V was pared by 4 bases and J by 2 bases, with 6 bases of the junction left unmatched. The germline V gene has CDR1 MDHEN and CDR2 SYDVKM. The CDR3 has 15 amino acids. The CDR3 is CASSSQGAGNTEAFF. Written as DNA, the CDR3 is TGTGCCAGCAGTTCCCAGGGGGCGGGTAACACTGAAGCTTTCTTT.

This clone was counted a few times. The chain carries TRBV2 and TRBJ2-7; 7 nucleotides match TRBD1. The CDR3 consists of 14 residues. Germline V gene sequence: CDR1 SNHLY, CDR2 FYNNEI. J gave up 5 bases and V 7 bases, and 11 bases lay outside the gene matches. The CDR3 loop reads CASNPGTAPNEQYF. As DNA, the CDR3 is TGTGCCAGCAACCCCGGGACAGCGCCTAACGAGCAGTACTTC.

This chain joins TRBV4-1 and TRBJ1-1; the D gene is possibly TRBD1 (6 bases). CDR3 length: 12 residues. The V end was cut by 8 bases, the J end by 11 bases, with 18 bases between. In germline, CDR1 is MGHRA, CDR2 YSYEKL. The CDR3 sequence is CASGGGAAQAFF. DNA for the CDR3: TGCGCCAGCGGCGGGGGGGCCGCCCAGGCTTTCTTT.

The CDR3 here is CASSPTGTSGRAGNEQFF. The CDR3 nucleotides are TGTGCCAGCAGCCCAACCGGGACTAGCGGGAGGGCGGGGAATGAGCAGTTCTTC. V is TRBV9 and J is TRBJ2-1; 16 nucleotides align to TRBD2. V lost 4 bases and J lost 7; bases outside the gene matches: 11. Germline-derived CDR1 and CDR2 are SGDLS and YYNGEE. The CDR3 length is 18 residues.

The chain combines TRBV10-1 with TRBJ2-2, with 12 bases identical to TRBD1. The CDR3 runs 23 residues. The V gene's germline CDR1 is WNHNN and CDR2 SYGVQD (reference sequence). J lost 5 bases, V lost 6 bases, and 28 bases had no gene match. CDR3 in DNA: TGCGCCAGCAGCCCGGGACAGGGGGCGAGGGCACCTCCAATTGATGCTATGACCGGGGAGCTGTTTTTT. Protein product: CASSPGQGARAPPIDAMTGELFF.

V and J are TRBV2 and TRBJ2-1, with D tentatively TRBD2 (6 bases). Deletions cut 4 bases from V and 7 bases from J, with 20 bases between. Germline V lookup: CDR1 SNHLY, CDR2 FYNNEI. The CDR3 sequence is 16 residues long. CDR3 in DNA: TGTGCCAGCAGTGCCTACGGACTCTCCCGGGGGAATGAGCAGTTCTTC. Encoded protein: CASSAYGLSRGNEQFF. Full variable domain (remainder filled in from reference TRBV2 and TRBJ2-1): EPEVTQTPSHQVTQMGQEVILRCVPISNHLYFYWYRQILGQKVEFLVSFYNNEISEKSEIFDDQFSVERPDGSNFTLKIRSTKLEDSAMYFCASSAYGLSRGNEQFFGPGTRLTVL.

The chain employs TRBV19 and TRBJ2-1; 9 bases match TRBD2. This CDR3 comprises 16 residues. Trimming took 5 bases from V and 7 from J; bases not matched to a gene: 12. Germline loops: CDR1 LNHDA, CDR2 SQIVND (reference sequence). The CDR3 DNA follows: TGTGCCAGTAGTGGTTGGGGCGGGAGGGCCAGTAATGAGCAGTTCTTC. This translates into CASSGWGGRASNEQFF.

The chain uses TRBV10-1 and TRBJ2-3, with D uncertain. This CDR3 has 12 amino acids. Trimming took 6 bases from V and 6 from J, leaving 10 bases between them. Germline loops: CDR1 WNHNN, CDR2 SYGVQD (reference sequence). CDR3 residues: CASSPTMDTQYF. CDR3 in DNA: TGCGCCAGCAGCCCCACTATGGATACGCAGTATTTT.

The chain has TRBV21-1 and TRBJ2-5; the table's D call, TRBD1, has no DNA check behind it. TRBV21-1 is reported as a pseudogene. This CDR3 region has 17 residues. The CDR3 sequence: CASVRDRGACFQETQYF. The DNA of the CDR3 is TGTGCCAGCGTGAGGGACAGGGGGGCCTGTTTCCAAGAGACCCAGTACTTC.

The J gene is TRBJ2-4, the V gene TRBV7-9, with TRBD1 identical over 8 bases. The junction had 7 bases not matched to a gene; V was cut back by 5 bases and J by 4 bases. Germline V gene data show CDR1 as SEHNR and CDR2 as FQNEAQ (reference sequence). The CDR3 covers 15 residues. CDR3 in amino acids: CASSLGDRIKNIQYF. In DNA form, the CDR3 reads TGTGCCAGCAGCCTCGGGGACAGGATTAAAAACATTCAGTACTTC.

The CDR3 DNA is TGTGCCAGCAGCTTAGGGTCCCACAGGAGAGGTGGCTACACCTTC. Protein: CASSLGSHRRGGYTF. This chain uses TRBV11-2 with TRBJ1-2, with a possible D match to TRBD1 (5 bases). Germline values: CDR1 SGHAT, CDR2 FQNNGV. The CDR3 contains 15 residues. The V gene lost 1 base and the J gene lost 7 bases, with 16 bases spanning the gap. Based on the CDR3 plus reference TRBV11-2 and TRBJ1-2, the full variable domain is EAGVAQSPRYKIIEKRQSVAFWCNPISGHATLYWYQQILGQGPKLLIQFQNNGVVDDSQLPKDRFSAERLKGVDSTLKIQPAKLEDSAVYLCASSLGSHRRGGYTFGSGTRLTVV.

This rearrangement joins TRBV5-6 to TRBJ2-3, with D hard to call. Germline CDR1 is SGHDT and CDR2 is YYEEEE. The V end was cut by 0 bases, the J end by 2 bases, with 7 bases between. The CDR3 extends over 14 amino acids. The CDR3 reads CASSLVDNTDTQYF. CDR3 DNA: TGTGCCAGCAGCTTGGTAGACAACACAGATACGCAGTATTTT.

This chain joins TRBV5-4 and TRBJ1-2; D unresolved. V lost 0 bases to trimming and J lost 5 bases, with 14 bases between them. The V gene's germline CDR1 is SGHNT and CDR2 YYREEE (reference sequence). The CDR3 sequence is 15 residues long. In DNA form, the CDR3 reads TGTGCCAGCAGCTTGGGGACTCCAGATGTGTATGGCTACACCTTC. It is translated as CASSLGTPDVYGYTF.

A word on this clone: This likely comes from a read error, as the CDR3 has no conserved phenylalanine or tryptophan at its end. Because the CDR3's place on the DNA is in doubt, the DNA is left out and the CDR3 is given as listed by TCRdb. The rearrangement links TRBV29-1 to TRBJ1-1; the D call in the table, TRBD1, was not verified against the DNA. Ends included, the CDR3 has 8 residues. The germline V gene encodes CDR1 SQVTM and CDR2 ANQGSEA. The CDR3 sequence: CSATGIGR.

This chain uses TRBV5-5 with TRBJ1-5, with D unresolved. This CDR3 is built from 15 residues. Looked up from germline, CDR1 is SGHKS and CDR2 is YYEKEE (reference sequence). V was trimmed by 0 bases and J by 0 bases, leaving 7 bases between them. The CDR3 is CASSLVGNSNQPQHF. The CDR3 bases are TGTGCCAGCAGCTTGGTGGGCAATAGCAATCAGCCCCAGCATTTT.

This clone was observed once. CDR3 amino acids: CAISESKASGAPGEQYF. The CDR3 DNA reads as TGTGCCATCAGTGAGTCGAAAGCCTCGGGAGCGCCTGGTGAGCAGTACTTC. J is TRBJ2-7 and V is TRBV10-3; tentatively, D is TRBD2 (6 bases). Deletions cut 0 bases from V and 7 bases from J, with 22 bases between. The V gene's germline CDR1 is ENHRY and CDR2 SYGVKD. CDR3 length: 17 amino acids.

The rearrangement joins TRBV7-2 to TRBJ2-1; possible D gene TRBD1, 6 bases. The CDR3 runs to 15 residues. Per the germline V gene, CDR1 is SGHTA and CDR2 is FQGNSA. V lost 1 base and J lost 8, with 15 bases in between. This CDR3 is CASSLEWGLPDEQFF. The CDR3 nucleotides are TGTGCCAGCAGCTTAGAGTGGGGGCTTCCGGATGAGCAGTTCTTC.

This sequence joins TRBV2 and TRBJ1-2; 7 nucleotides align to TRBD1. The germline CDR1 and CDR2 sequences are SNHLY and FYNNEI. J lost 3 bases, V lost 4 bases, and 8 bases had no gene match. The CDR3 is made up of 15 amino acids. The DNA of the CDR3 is TGTGCCAGCAGTGGCCCCGACAGGGCTGACTATGGCTACACCTTC. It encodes CASSGPDRADYGYTF.

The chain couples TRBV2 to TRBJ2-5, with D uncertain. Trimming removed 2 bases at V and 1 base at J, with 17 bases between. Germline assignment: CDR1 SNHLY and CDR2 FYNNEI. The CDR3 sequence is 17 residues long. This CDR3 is CASSESKRQAPQETQYF. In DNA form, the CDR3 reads TGTGCCAGCAGTGAAAGTAAAAGGCAGGCGCCCCAAGAGACCCAGTACTTC.

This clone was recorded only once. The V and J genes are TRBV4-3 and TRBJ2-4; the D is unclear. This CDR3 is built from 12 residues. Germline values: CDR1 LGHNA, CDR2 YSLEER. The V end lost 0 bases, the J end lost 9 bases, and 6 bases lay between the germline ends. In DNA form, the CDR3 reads TGCGCCAGCAGCCAAGATGCCAGCATTCAGTACTTC. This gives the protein CASSQDASIQYF.

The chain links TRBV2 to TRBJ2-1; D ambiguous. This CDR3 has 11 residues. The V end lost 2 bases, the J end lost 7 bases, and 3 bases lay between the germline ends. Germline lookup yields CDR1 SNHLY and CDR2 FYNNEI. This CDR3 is CASSELNEQFF. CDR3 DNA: TGTGCCAGCAGTGAACTGAATGAGCAGTTCTTC.